Each of the 15 T cell receptor beta chains below was sequenced from the same sample in a study of T cell changes during pregnancy in multiple sclerosis. TCRdb's copy holds only in-frame clones and misses some; the assay was immunoSEQ multiplex PCR. The sample includes 20,000 or so clones, roughly 90% of them seen just once. This material consisted of CD4+ T cells from peripheral blood mononuclear cells, taken after pregnancy. Every receptor here comes from a female donor in good health, enrolled as a control in a pregnancy study.

The V gene is TRBV7-8, the J gene TRBJ2-7; TRBD2 matches 7 bases. Per the germline V gene, CDR1 is SGHVS and CDR2 is FQNEAQ. Trimming at V came to 0 bases and at J to 0 bases, leaving 14 bases not matched to a gene. The CDR3 consists of 19 residues. The CDR3 DNA sequence: TGTGCCAGCAGCTTAGCGAGCCCAGCGGGGAGCATTACCTCCTACGAGCAGTACTTC. Translating it yields CASSLASPAGSITSYEQYF.

The chain couples TRBV2 to TRBJ1-2; D gene ambiguous. Trimming removed 4 bases at V and 4 bases at J, with 10 bases between. Germline CDR1 reads SNHLY; CDR2 reads FYNNEI. CDR3 length: 13 residues. CDR3 amino acids: CASSAREAYGYTF. In DNA, the CDR3 is TGTGCCAGCAGTGCCCGGGAGGCCTATGGCTACACCTTC.

The chain has TRBV6-6 and TRBJ2-1; TRBD2 aligns across 8 bases. Trimming cost V 2 bases and J 6 bases; bases outside gene matches: 0. This CDR3 spans 13 amino acids. From germline, CDR1 is MNHNY and CDR2 SVGAGI (reference sequence). CDR3 sequence: CASSYGTSNEQFF. CDR3 sequence (DNA): TGTGCCAGCAGTTACGGGACTAGCAATGAGCAGTTCTTC.

The chain recombines TRBV4-2 with TRBJ2-7, with 7 positions matching TRBD2. The CDR3 loop spans 15 amino acids. J gave up 2 bases and V 5 bases, and 9 bases lay outside the gene matches. CDR1 and CDR2 (germline): LGHNA, YNFKEQ. As DNA, the CDR3 is TGTGCCAGCAGCGTGGGCGGGGGACTAACCTACGAGCAGTACTTC. Translation: CASSVGGGLTYEQYF.

The V and J genes are TRBV27 and TRBJ1-2; TRBD1 might be the D (6 bases). This CDR3 has 13 residues. V was trimmed by 5 bases and J by 5 bases, leaving 12 bases between them. Looked up from germline, CDR1 is MNHEY and CDR2 is SMNVEV (reference sequence). Here the CDR3 DNA reads TGTGCCAGCAGTCCCCAACAGGGATATGGCTACACCTTC. Translated, it gives CASSPQQGYGYTF.

This rearrangement joins TRBV5-1 to TRBJ1-2; TRBD1 agrees at 7 bases. CDR1 SGHRS and CDR2 YFSETQ come from the germline V gene. V lost 0 bases to trimming and J lost 7 bases; unmatched junction nucleotides: 15. There are 17 residues in the CDR3. Here the CDR3 reads CASSLDPPTTGIAGYTF. As DNA, the CDR3 is TGCGCCAGCAGCTTGGATCCCCCGACGACAGGGATTGCTGGCTACACCTTC.

The rearrangement links TRBV5-1 to TRBJ2-7, with 13 nucleotides matching TRBD2. The germline gives CDR1 SGHRS, CDR2 YFSETQ. The CDR3 is made up of 15 amino acids. The V segment lost 1 base and the J segment 5 bases; nucleotides outside the gene matches: 3. The chain's CDR3 is CASSLTSGRAHEQYF. DNA of the CDR3: TGCGCCAGCAGCTTGACTAGCGGGAGGGCCCACGAGCAGTACTTC.

The genes are TRBV29-1 and TRBJ1-1; 9 bases are shared with TRBD1. J gave up 1 base and V 4 bases, and 7 bases lay outside the gene matches. This CDR3 comprises 15 residues. Per germline, CDR1 SQVTM and CDR2 ANQGSEA. This chain's CDR3 is CSVGGQGGRNTEAFF. The CDR3 bases are TGCAGCGTTGGGGGACAGGGAGGCCGGAACACTGAAGCTTTCTTT.

The chain carries TRBV7-3 and TRBJ2-3; D call uncertain. V was shortened by 3 bases and J by 0 bases, with 13 bases between the two germline ends. This CDR3 spans 16 amino acids. The germline V gene has CDR1 SGHTA and CDR2 FQGTGA. The CDR3 region has the DNA TGTGCCAGCAGCTTGTCGTCGACGGAGAGCACAGATACGCAGTATTTT. This gives the protein CASSLSSTESTDTQYF. Full variable domain (outside the CDR3, taken from reference TRBV7-3 and TRBJ2-3): GAGVSQTPSNKVTEKGKYVELRCDPISGHTALYWYRQSLGQGPEFLIYFQGTGAADDSGLPNDRFFAVRPEGSVSTLKIQRTERGDSAVYLCASSLSSTESTDTQYFGPGTRLTVL.

CDR3 sequence (DNA): TGTGCCAGCAGCTTAGGAGCTAGCGGTTCGGGGGCAGATACGCAGTATTTT. Protein product: CASSLGASGSGADTQYF. The chain combines TRBV7-2 with TRBJ2-3, with 7 bases identical to TRBD2. This CDR3 is 17 amino acids long. CDR1 SGHTA and CDR2 FQGNSA come from the germline V gene. The V gene end was trimmed by 1 base and the J gene end by 4 bases; junction bases not matched to a gene: 11.

This clone was picked up one time. CDR3 sequence reads: CASSFFRSVGDTQYF. The CDR3 DNA follows: TGTGCCAGCAGCTTTTTCCGGAGCGTCGGAGATACGCAGTATTTT. The rearrangement joins TRBV7-2 to TRBJ2-3; D uncertain. Trimming left V 3 bases short and J 5 bases short, with 15 bases between. The germline CDR1 and CDR2 sequences are SGHTA and FQGNSA. CDR3 length: 15 amino acids.

The rearrangement uses TRBV6-5 and TRBJ1-5, with D perhaps TRBD1 (5 bases). Per the germline V gene, CDR1 is MNHEY and CDR2 is SVGAGI. The CDR3 totals 14 residues. Between the trimmed V and J ends, which lost 6 bases and 7 bases, there was a span of 16 bases. The CDR3 DNA follows: TGTGCCAGCAGACTTCAGGGTCCCGGACAGCCCCAGCATTTT. It codes for CASRLQGPGQPQHF.

The chain uses TRBV13 and TRBJ2-3, with 9 bases matching TRBD2. In germline, CDR1 is PRHDT, CDR2 FYEKMQ (reference sequence). The CDR3 runs to 16 residues. The ends lost 4 bases at V and 1 base at J; junction bases unmatched: 6. CDR3 sequence: CASSSRGGVGTDTQYF. Here the CDR3 DNA reads TGTGCCAGCAGCTCGCGGGGGGGGGTGGGCACAGATACGCAGTATTTT.

V usage is TRBV9 and J usage is TRBJ2-1; 7 positions agree with TRBD1. CDR3 length equals 13 residues. Germline values: CDR1 SGDLS, CDR2 YYNGEE. With 1 base clipped from V and 7 bases from J, the junction kept 2 bases outside the gene matches. CDR3: CASSVKQGNEQFF. The DNA for the CDR3 is TGTGCCAGCAGCGTAAAACAGGGGAATGAGCAGTTCTTC.

The chain joins TRBV5-1 to TRBJ2-1; 10 nucleotides agree with TRBD1. The CDR3 extends over 14 amino acids. Germline V lookup: CDR1 SGHRS, CDR2 YFSETQ. The V gene end was trimmed by 3 bases and the J gene end by 11 bases; junction bases not matched to a gene: 8. DNA for the CDR3: TGCGCCAGCAGCTCACGGACAGGGGGTGGTAAGCAGTTCTTC. Its translation is CASSSRTGGGKQFF. The complete variable domain, with remaining parts taken from reference TRBV5-1 and TRBJ2-1, reads KAGVTQTPRYLIKTRGQQVTLSCSPISGHRSVSWYQQTPGQGLQFLFEYFSETQRNKGNFPGRFSGRQFSNSRSEMNVSTLELGDSALYLCASSSRTGGGKQFFGPGTRLTVL.